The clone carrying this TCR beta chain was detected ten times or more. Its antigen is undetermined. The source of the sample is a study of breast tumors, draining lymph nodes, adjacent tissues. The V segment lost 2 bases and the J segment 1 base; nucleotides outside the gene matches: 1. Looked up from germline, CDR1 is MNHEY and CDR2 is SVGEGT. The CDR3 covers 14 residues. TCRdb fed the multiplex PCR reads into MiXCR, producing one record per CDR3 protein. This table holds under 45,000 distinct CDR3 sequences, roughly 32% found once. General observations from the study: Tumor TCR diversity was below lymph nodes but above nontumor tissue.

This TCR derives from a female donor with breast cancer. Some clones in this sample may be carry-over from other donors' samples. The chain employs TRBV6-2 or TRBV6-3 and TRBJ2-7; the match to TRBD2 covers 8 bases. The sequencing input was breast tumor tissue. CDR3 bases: TGTGCCAGCAGTTACGGCGGGAGGTCCTACGAGCAGTACTTC. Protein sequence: CASSYGGRSYEQYF.